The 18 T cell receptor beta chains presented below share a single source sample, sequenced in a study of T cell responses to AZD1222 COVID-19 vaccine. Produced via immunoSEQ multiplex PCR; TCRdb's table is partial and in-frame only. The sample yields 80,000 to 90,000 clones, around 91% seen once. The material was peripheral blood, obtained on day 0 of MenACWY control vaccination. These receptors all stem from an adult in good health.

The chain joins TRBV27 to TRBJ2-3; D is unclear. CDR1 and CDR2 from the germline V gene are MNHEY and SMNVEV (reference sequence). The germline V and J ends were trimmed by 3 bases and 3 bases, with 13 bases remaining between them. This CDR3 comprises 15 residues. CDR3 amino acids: CASSLVGAATDTQYF. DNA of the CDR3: TGTGCCAGCAGTTTGGTGGGTGCTGCGACAGATACGCAGTATTTT.

The CDR3 sequence: CASSLPGTGVHEQYF. CDR3 sequence (DNA): TGTGCCAGCAGTTTGCCCGGGACAGGTGTTCATGAGCAGTACTTC. This chain joins TRBV27 and TRBJ2-7; 8 bases are a match to TRBD1. J lost 7 bases, V lost 3 bases, and 11 bases had no gene match. The CDR3 extends over 15 amino acids. Germline CDR1 reads MNHEY; CDR2 reads SMNVEV (reference sequence).

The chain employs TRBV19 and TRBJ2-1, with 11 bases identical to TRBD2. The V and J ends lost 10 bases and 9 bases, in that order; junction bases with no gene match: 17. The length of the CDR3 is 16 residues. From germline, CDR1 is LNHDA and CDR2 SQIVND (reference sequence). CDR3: CATQNPLAGGRGEQFF. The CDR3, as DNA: TGTGCCACCCAGAATCCGCTAGCGGGGGGCCGGGGTGAGCAGTTCTTC.

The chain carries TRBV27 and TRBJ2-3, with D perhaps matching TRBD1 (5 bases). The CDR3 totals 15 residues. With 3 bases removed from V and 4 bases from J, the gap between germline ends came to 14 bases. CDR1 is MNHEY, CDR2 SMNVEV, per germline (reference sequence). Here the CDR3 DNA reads TGTGCCAGCAGTTTTTCCCCCCCAGGGCCAGATACGCAGTATTTT. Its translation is CASSFSPPGPDTQYF.

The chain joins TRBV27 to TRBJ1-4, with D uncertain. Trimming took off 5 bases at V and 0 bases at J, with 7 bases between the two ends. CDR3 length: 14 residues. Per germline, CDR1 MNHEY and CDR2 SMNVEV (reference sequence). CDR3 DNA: TGTGCCAGCAGTAGGAAGGCAACTAATGAAAAACTGTTTTTT. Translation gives CASSRKATNEKLFF.

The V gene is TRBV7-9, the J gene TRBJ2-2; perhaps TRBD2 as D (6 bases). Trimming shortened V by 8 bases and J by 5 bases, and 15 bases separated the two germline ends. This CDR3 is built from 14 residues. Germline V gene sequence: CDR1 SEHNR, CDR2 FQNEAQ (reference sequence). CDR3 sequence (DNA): TGTGCCAGCGATGGGGGGAGTGGAACCGGGGAGCTGTTTTTT. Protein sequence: CASDGGSGTGELFF.

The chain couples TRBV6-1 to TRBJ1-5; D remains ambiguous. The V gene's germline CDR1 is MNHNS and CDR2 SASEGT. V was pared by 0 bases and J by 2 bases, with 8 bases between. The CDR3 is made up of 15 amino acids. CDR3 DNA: TGTGCCAGCAGTGAAGCGGGTCTCCGCAATCAGCCCCAGCATTTT. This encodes CASSEAGLRNQPQHF.

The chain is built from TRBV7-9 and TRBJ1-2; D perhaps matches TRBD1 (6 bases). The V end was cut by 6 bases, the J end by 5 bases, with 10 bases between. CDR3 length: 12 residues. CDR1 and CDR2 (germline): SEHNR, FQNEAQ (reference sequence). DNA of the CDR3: TGTGCCAGCAGGACAGGACTATATGGCTACACCTTC. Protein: CASRTGLYGYTF.

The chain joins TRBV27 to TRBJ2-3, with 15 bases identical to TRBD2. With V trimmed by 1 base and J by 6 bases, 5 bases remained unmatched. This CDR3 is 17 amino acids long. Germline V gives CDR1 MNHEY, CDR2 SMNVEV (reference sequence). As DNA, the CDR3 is TGTGCCAGCAGTTTATTGGGGACTAGCGGGAGGAACGATACGCAGTATTTT. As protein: CASSLLGTSGRNDTQYF.

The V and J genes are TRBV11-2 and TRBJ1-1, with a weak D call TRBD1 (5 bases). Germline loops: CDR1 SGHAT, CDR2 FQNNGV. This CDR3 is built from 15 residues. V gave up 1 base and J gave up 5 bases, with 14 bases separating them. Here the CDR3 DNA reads TGTGCCAGCAGCTTAGCTGAGGAGGGGTGGACTGAAGCTTTCTTT. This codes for CASSLAEEGWTEAFF. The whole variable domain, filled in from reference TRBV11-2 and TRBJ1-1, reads EAGVAQSPRYKIIEKRQSVAFWCNPISGHATLYWYQQILGQGPKLLIQFQNNGVVDDSQLPKDRFSAERLKGVDSTLKIQPAKLEDSAVYLCASSLAEEGWTEAFFGQGTRLTVV.

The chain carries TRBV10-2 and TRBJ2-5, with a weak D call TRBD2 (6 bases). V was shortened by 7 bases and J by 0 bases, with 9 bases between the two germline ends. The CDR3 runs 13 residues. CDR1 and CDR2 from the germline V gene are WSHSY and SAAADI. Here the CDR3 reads CASTRGYQETQYF. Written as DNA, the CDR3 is TGCGCCAGCACCCGGGGGTACCAAGAGACCCAGTACTTC.

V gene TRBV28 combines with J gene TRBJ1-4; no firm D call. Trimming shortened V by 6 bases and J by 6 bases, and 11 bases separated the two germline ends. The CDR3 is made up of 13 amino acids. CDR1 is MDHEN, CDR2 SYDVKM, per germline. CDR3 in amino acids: CASSPYTDEKLFF. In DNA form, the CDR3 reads TGTGCCAGCAGCCCTTATACCGATGAAAAACTGTTTTTT.

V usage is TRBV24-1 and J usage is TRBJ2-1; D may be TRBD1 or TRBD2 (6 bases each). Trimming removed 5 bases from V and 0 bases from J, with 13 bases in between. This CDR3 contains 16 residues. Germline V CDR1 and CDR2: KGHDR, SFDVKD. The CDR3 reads CATSAQGRGSYNEQFF. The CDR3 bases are TGTGCCACCAGTGCCCAGGGGCGGGGCTCCTACAATGAGCAGTTCTTC.

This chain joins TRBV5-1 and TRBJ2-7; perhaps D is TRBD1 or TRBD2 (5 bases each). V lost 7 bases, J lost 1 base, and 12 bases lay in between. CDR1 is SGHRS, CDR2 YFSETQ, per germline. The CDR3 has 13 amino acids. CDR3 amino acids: CASGGGDSYEQYF. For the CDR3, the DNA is TGCGCCAGCGGTGGGGGTGATTCCTACGAGCAGTACTTC.

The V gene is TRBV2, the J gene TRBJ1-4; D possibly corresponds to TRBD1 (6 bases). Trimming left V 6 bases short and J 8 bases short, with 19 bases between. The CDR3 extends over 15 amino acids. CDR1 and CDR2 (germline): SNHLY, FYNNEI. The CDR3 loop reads CASRRRGAENEKLFF. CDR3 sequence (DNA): TGTGCCAGCAGGCGGAGGGGGGCAGAGAACGAAAAACTGTTTTTT.

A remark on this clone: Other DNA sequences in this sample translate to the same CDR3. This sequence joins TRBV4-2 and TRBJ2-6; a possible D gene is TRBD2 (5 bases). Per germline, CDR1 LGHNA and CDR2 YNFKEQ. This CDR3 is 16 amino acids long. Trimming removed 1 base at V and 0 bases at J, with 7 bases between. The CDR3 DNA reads TGTGCCAGCAGCCAAGTTGGAGGCTCTGGGGCCAACGTCCTGACTTTC. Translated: CASSQVGGSGANVLTF.

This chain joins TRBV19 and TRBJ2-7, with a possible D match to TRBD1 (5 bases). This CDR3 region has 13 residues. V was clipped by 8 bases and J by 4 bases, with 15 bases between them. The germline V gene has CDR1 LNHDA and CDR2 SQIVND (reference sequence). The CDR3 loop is CASAPGQGYEQYF. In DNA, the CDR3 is TGTGCCAGTGCGCCCGGGCAGGGTTACGAGCAGTACTTC.

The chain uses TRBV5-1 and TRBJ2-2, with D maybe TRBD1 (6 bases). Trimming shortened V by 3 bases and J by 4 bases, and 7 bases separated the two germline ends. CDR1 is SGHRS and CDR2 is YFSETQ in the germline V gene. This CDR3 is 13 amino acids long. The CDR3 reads CASSWGPTGELFF. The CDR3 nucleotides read TGCGCCAGCAGCTGGGGGCCCACCGGGGAGCTGTTTTTT.